This passage covers 25 T cell receptor beta chains from one sample sequenced in a study of T cells in Graves' hyperthyroidism and ophthalmopathy (dated by TCRdb to about 2019). Libraries were prepared through multiplex PCR. Reads for this sample came from an Illumina HiSeq 2000. TCR beta CDR3 regions were amplified from RNA transcripts. The TCR CDR3 was subjected to a first round of RT-PCR using the HTBI primer set and the Qiagen OneStep RT-PCR kit. TCRdb reanalyzed the raw reads on its own, using fastp at Q25 for trimming and MiXCR for clone calling, and kept in-frame beta chains. A single entry per CDR3 protein holds the most common genes and DNA from its merged rows. The sample includes around 500,000 distinct CDR3 sequences, with 22% observed a single time. About 49% of the sample goes to the ten largest clones. The material sequenced was blood. These receptor sequences come from a woman aged 70 to 79 with Graves' ophthalmopathy.

The chain links TRBV13 to TRBJ2-5; D unresolved. CDR3 length: 13 amino acids. CDR1 and CDR2 from the germline V gene are PRHDT and FYEKMQ (reference sequence). The V end was cut by 5 bases, the J end by 7 bases, with 14 bases between. Here the CDR3 DNA reads TGTGCCAGCAGCCTGCGCAGCCGTATGACCCAGTACTTC. It codes for CASSLRSRMTQYF.

This clonotype was detected many times. The rearrangement joins TRBV10-3 to TRBJ2-7, with D possibly matching TRBD2 (6 bases). The CDR3 length is 17 residues. The ends were cut back, 4 bases at V and 5 bases at J, with 24 bases in the middle. Germline CDR1 and CDR2: ENHRY and SYGVKD. The CDR3 loop reads CAISGTSETRAFNEQYF. The CDR3 nucleotides read TGTGCCATCAGTGGGACGTCTGAGACTAGGGCCTTCAACGAGCAGTACTTC.

This clonotype was seen more than once but under ten times. V and J are TRBV24-1 and TRBJ2-2, with 7 bases fitting TRBD1. The CDR3 loop spans 13 amino acids. J lost 6 bases, V lost 7 bases, and 4 bases had no gene match. CDR1 and CDR2 from the germline V gene are KGHDR and SFDVKD. Here the CDR3 reads CATREQGSGELFF. CDR3 nucleotide sequence: TGTGCCACCAGAGAACAGGGGTCCGGGGAGCTGTTTTTT.

This clonotype was seen a few times. V gene TRBV7-3 combines with J gene TRBJ2-5; TRBD2 matches at 9 bases. CDR1 is SGHTA, CDR2 FQGTGA, per germline. The CDR3 is 16 residues long. V dropped 5 bases and J dropped 5; count of bases not matched to a gene: 12. The CDR3 DNA sequence: TGTGCCAGCAGCCGTTTAAAGAGGGCGGGAGGGGAGACCCAGTACTTC. Encoded protein: CASSRLKRAGGETQYF.

The table lists this clonotype with a few counts. The V and J genes are TRBV6-5 and TRBJ2-3, with 8 bases aligning to TRBD1. The CDR3 loop spans 16 amino acids. Germline V gene data show CDR1 as MNHEY and CDR2 as SVGAGI. Unmatched junction bases numbered 6, after V lost 1 base and J lost 3 bases. The CDR3 bases are TGTGCCAGCAGTTACTTTACAGGGGGTGGGACAGATACGCAGTATTTT. It is translated as CASSYFTGGGTDTQYF.

In its sample, this clonotype was seen many times. The chain joins TRBV11-2 to TRBJ2-1; TRBD2 aligns across 14 bases. The CDR3 totals 17 residues. Unmatched junction bases numbered 4, after V lost 3 bases and J lost 3 bases. Germline CDR1 reads SGHAT; CDR2 reads FQNNGV. Here the CDR3 reads CASSLWTSGRYYNEQFF. DNA for the CDR3: TGTGCCAGCAGCTTGTGGACTAGCGGGAGGTACTACAATGAGCAGTTCTTC.

This clonotype was recorded at least ten times. The chain carries TRBV12-3 or TRBV12-4 and TRBJ1-5; the D gene is possibly TRBD1 (6 bases). The V and J ends lost 3 bases and 4 bases respectively, with 19 bases between them. The CDR3 is made up of 17 amino acids. The CDR3 is CASSLSLGQLVNQPQHF. As DNA, the CDR3 is TGTGCCAGCAGTTTGAGTCTCGGACAGCTAGTAAATCAGCCCCAGCATTTT.

This chain uses TRBV19 with TRBJ2-3; D not certain. The V end was cut by 7 bases, the J end by 0 bases, with 14 bases between. Germline values: CDR1 LNHDA, CDR2 SQIVND (reference sequence). The CDR3 has 15 residues. The CDR3 DNA reads as TGTGCCAGTACCCCCCCGGATGGGAGCACAGATACGCAGTATTTT. Encoded protein: CASTPPDGSTDTQYF.

The rearrangement joins TRBV6-8 to TRBJ1-2, with D unresolved. The CDR3 runs to 13 residues. Germline V lookup: CDR1 MNHGY, CDR2 SAAAGT. The ends were cut back, 6 bases at V and 2 bases at J, with 10 bases in the middle. DNA for the CDR3: TGTGCCAGCAGATTATCTATAAACTATGGCTACACCTTC. Amino acids: CASRLSINYGYTF.

The CDR3 sequence is CASSRTLEHNEQFF. The CDR3, as DNA: TGCGCCAGCAGCCGAACACTAGAGCACAATGAGCAGTTCTTC. The chain links TRBV5-1 to TRBJ2-1; D is possibly TRBD2 (5 bases). V lost 4 bases to trimming and J lost 5 bases, with 13 bases between them. CDR1 is SGHRS and CDR2 is YFSETQ in the germline V gene. The CDR3 consists of 14 residues.

The chain combines TRBV20-1 with TRBJ1-1, with TRBD1 matching 7 bases. This CDR3 has 13 residues. The germline V gene has CDR1 DFQATT and CDR2 SNEGSKA (reference sequence). V shed 6 bases and J 5 bases; nucleotides not matched to a gene: 9. The CDR3 DNA is TGCAGTGCGGAAAACAGGGGAACTACTGAAGCTTTCTTT. It yields the protein CSAENRGTTEAFF.

This clonotype was counted between two and nine times. This rearrangement joins TRBV6-9 to TRBJ1-3; D is unresolved. The V end lost 4 bases, the J end lost 3 bases, and 7 bases lay between the germline ends. Per germline, CDR1 MNHGY and CDR2 SVAAGI. CDR3 size: 13 residues. Written as DNA, the CDR3 is TGTGCCAGCAGTTGGGGATTTGGAAACACCATATATTTT. Translated: CASSWGFGNTIYF.

This clonotype came up a few times. This chain connects TRBV5-8 to TRBJ2-3; 9 nucleotides agree with TRBD1. CDR1 and CDR2 (germline): SGHTS, YDEGEE. This CDR3 region has 14 residues. V gave up 2 bases and J gave up 4 bases; unmatched junction bases: 2. CDR3 protein: CASSLRDRADTQYF. In DNA, the CDR3 is TGTGCCAGCAGCTTACGGGACAGGGCAGATACGCAGTATTTT.

The chain links TRBV12-3 or TRBV12-4 to TRBJ2-6; 10 bases fit TRBD1. This CDR3 contains 20 residues. V dropped 1 base and J dropped 0; count of bases not matched to a gene: 9. CDR3 loop: CASSLEGPGQGRSGANVLTF. In DNA, the CDR3 is TGTGCCAGCAGTTTAGAAGGCCCGGGACAGGGGCGCTCTGGGGCCAACGTCCTGACTTTC.

This chain joins TRBV18 and TRBJ2-4; unclear D gene. There are 15 residues in the CDR3. V was shortened by 6 bases and J by 3 bases, with 15 bases between the two germline ends. Germline V gene data show CDR1 as KGHSH and CDR2 as LQKENI. The CDR3 here is CASSQATVGKNIQYF. In DNA form, the CDR3 reads TGTGCCAGCTCTCAAGCAACGGTGGGCAAAAACATTCAGTACTTC.

The sample holds a few counts of this clonotype. The chain has TRBV4-1 and TRBJ1-4; a possible D gene is TRBD1 (5 bases). Germline assignment: CDR1 MGHRA and CDR2 YSYEKL. The CDR3 runs to 15 residues. V dropped 1 base and J dropped 5 bases, with 11 bases sitting between them. The CDR3 is CASSQGPGTNEKLFF. CDR3 coding DNA: TGCGCCAGCAGCCAAGGACCCGGGACGAATGAAAAACTGTTTTTT.

The gene calls are TRBV7-2 and TRBJ2-3; 11 bases are shared with TRBD2. CDR1 is SGHTA, CDR2 FQGNSA, per germline. The CDR3 runs 16 residues. J lost 5 bases, V lost 3 bases, and 7 bases had no gene match. The CDR3 loop reads CASSFYTSGRVDTQYF. The DNA of the CDR3 is TGTGCCAGCAGCTTTTACACTAGCGGGAGAGTAGATACGCAGTATTTT.

The rearrangement links TRBV6-1 to TRBJ2-3; the D call may be TRBD1 or TRBD2 (6 bases each). Germline CDR1 is MNHNS and CDR2 is SASEGT. V was trimmed by 3 bases and J by 6 bases, leaving 13 bases between them. The CDR3 length is 14 residues. The CDR3 nucleotides read TGTGCCAGCAGTGACCTCGGGGGCAGGGATACGCAGTATTTT. Translated, it gives CASSDLGGRDTQYF.

The chain couples TRBV10-2 to TRBJ1-1; tentative D call: TRBD1 (6 bases). The CDR3 is made up of 15 amino acids. With 6 bases removed from V and 2 bases from J, the gap between germline ends came to 16 bases. Looked up from germline, CDR1 is WSHSY and CDR2 is SAAADI. The CDR3 coding sequence is TGCGCCAGCAGGGAACCCCGGGACATAAACACTGAAGCTTTCTTT. It encodes CASREPRDINTEAFF.

V usage is TRBV4-3 and J usage is TRBJ2-3, with D unresolved. Trimming pared 0 bases from V and 4 bases from J, leaving 11 bases between. Germline V gene lookup returns CDR1 LGHNA and CDR2 YSLEER. This CDR3 is built from 15 residues. The CDR3 nucleotides are TGCGCCAGCAGCCAAGATCTTTTAGGAGCAGATACGCAGTATTTT. Translating it yields CASSQDLLGADTQYF.

This clonotype was counted between two and nine times. The rearrangement joins TRBV12-3 or TRBV12-4 to TRBJ1-3; 9 nucleotides agree with TRBD1. J gave up 3 bases and V 5 bases, and 11 bases lay outside the gene matches. This CDR3 comprises 17 residues. DNA for the CDR3: TGTGCCAGCAGTCGGGGACAGGGTCAACTGAGTGGAAACACCATATATTTT. Protein: CASSRGQGQLSGNTIYF.

The chain joins TRBV18 to TRBJ1-1, with 7 bases that match TRBD1. J lost 6 bases, V lost 1 base, and 2 bases had no gene match. CDR1 and CDR2 from the germline V gene are KGHSH and LQKENI. This CDR3 comprises 13 residues. In DNA form, the CDR3 reads TGTGCCAGCTCACCACTTGGACAGGCTGAAGCTTTCTTT. It encodes CASSPLGQAEAFF.

The rearrangement joins TRBV6-2 or TRBV6-3 to TRBJ2-1; 8 bases fit TRBD2. The V and J ends lost 10 bases and 5 bases, in that order; junction bases with no gene match: 10. The CDR3 is made up of 14 amino acids. Per germline, CDR1 MNHEY and CDR2 SVGEGT. CDR3 protein: CANRRKRENNEQFF. CDR3 sequence (DNA): TGTGCCAACAGGCGCAAGCGGGAGAACAATGAGCAGTTCTTC.

The V gene is TRBV19, the J gene TRBJ2-1; 8 bases agree with TRBD1. The CDR3 totals 18 residues. Trimming took 1 base from V and 2 from J; bases not matched to a gene: 10. CDR1 is LNHDA, CDR2 SQIVND, per germline (reference sequence). CDR3 in amino acids: CASSIVSGGTITYNEQFF. As DNA, the CDR3 is TGTGCCAGTAGTATAGTTTCAGGGGGCACCATTACCTACAATGAGCAGTTCTTC. Based on the CDR3 plus reference TRBV19 and TRBJ2-1, the full variable domain is DGGITQSPKYLFRKEGQNVTLSCEQNLNHDAMYWYRQDPGQGLRLIYYSQIVNDFQKGDIAEGYSVSREKKESFPLTVTSAQKNPTAFYLCASSIVSGGTITYNEQFFGPGTRLTVL.

The rearrangement joins TRBV4-3 to TRBJ2-3, with D hard to call. Germline assignment: CDR1 LGHNA and CDR2 YSLEER. The CDR3 has 14 amino acids. The V end lost 0 bases, the J end lost 5 bases, and 9 bases lay between the germline ends. The CDR3 sequence is CASSQERGLDTQYF. The DNA of the CDR3 is TGCGCCAGCAGCCAAGAACGAGGTCTAGATACGCAGTATTTT.